The T cell receptor (beta chain) described here comes from a study of lymphopenia after photon versus proton radiotherapy. The CDR3 is 16 amino acids. Germline-derived CDR1 and CDR2 are SGHDT and YYEEEE. J lost 6 bases, V lost 0 bases, and 10 bases had no gene match. The study's findings and limits: Oligoclonal CD8+ Temra expansion after nadir drove photon patients' diversity drop. Under photons, naive T cells and diversity fell while effector/memory populations rose.

TCRdb's table, derived via immunoSEQ multiplex PCR, lists solely in-frame clones and lacks some. This sample has 30,000 to 40,000 clones, with 92% found just once. About this clone itself: Its antigen is unidentified.

The source of this sequence is a man in his fifties or sixties with cholangiocarcinoma. This specimen consisted of peripheral blood, obtained from a patient treated with photon-based radiotherapy. The chain joins TRBV5-6 to TRBJ2-7; TRBD1 aligns across 9 bases. In DNA form, the CDR3 reads TGTGCCAGCAGCTTGGCGGGGACAGGGTCCCTCGGCGAGCAGTACTTC. It translates to CASSLAGTGSLGEQYF. The full variable domain, completed using reference TRBV5-6 and TRBJ2-7, is DAGVTQSPTHLIKTRGQQVTLRCSPKSGHDTVSWYQQALGQGPQFIFQYYEEEERQRGNFPDRFSGHQFPNYSSELNVNALLLGDSALYLCASSLAGTGSLGEQYFGPGTRLTVT.